This record covers a single T cell receptor (beta chain). Participants had their cohort set by participant-reported clinical history. The repertoire was sequenced with immunoSEQ multiplex PCR; TCRdb's copy has only in-frame clones and lacks some. The sample shows fewer than 250,000 clones, about 89% of them seen only once. Germline V gene data show CDR1 as MNHEY and CDR2 as SMNVEV (reference sequence). The CDR3 loop spans 15 amino acids. Germline trimming cut 1 base from V and 5 bases from J; bases unmatched to any gene: 0. The data were taken from a study of blood T cell repertoires in COVID-19. For the study at large: PBMCs, B-cell-depleted T cells, or T cells were the source of the cDNA or gDNA that made up the material.

The source of this sequence is a woman aged 18-29 years who had recovered from COVID-19. The chain carries TRBV27 and TRBJ2-1; 12 nucleotides line up with TRBD2. Sequences were obtained from PBMCs or T cells enriched from blood (not recorded which). CDR3 sequence reads: CASSLWTSGDNEQFF. DNA of the CDR3: TGTGCCAGCAGTTTATGGACTAGCGGGGACAATGAGCAGTTCTTC.